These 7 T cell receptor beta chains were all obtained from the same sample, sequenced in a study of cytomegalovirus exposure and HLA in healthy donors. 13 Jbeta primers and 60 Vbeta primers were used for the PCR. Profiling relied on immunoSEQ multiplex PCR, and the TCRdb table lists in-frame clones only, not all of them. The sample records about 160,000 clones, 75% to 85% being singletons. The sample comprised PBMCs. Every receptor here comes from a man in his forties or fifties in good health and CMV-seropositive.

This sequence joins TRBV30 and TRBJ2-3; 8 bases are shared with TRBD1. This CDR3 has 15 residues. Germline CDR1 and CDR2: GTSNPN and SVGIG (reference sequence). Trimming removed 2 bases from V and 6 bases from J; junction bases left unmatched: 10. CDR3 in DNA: TGTGCCTGGAGTTGGCAGGGGGCAACCCCCGATACGCAGTATTTT. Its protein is CAWSWQGATPDTQYF. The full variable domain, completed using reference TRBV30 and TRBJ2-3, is SQTIHQWPATLVQPVGSPLSLECTVEGTSNPNLYWYRQAAGRGLQLLFYSVGIGQISSEVPQNLSASRPQDRQFILSSKKLLLSDSGFYLCAWSWQGATPDTQYFGPGTRLTVL.

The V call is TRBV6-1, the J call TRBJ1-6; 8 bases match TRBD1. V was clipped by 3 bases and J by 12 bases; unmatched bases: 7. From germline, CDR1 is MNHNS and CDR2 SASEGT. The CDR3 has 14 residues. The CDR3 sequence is CASSERDRMEPLHF. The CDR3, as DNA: TGTGCCAGCAGTGAGCGGGACAGGATGGAACCCCTCCACTTT.

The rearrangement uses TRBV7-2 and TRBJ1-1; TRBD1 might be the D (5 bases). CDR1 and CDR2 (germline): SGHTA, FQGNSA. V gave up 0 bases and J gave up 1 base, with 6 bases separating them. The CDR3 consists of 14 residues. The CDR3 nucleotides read TGTGCCAGCAGCTTAGCGGGGCAGAACACTGAAGCTTTCTTT. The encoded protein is CASSLAGQNTEAFF.

The CDR3 region has the DNA TGTGCCAGCAGTGACGTGGGCGGCTACACCTTC. It translates to CASSDVGGYTF. The gene calls are TRBV6-1 and TRBJ1-2; no reliable D call. The germline V and J ends were trimmed by 3 bases and 8 bases, with 7 bases remaining between them. Germline CDR1 is MNHNS and CDR2 is SASEGT. The CDR3 sequence is 11 residues long.

CDR3 amino acids: CAISVGGVSYEQYF. Here the CDR3 DNA reads TGTGCCATCAGTGTGGGGGGGGTATCCTACGAGCAGTACTTC. The chain recombines TRBV10-3 with TRBJ2-7, with TRBD2 identical over 7 bases. With V trimmed by 4 bases and J by 1 base, 4 bases remained unmatched. The CDR3 is 14 amino acids. Germline V CDR1 and CDR2: ENHRY, SYGVKD.

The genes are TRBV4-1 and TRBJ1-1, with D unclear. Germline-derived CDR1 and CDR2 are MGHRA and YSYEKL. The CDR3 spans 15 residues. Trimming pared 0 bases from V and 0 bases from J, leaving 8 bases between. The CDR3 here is CASSQDPTLNTEAFF. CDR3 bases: TGCGCCAGCAGCCAAGACCCGACTCTGAACACTGAAGCTTTCTTT.

The CDR3, as DNA: TGTGCCAGCAGTGAAGGCCTCCTAAGGGGTGAGCAGTTCTTC. This sequence encodes CASSEGLLRGEQFF. This chain joins TRBV6-1 and TRBJ2-1; a weak D match, TRBD1 (5 bases). V was shortened by 1 base and J by 9 bases, with 13 bases between the two germline ends. The CDR3 totals 14 residues. Germline V gene data show CDR1 as MNHNS and CDR2 as SASEGT.